This passage covers 14 T cell receptor beta chains from one sample sequenced in a study of shared clonotypes between healthy human individuals. As defined, naive CD8 cells were CD45RO-negative and positively selected for CCR7, with terminally differentiated effector memory CD45RA+ cells excluded. Using immunoSEQ multiplex PCR, the repertoire was profiled, and TCRdb retains in-frame clones only, with some absent. This table holds about 2.1 million clones, about 92% found once. The specimen was naive CD8+ T cells from PBMCs. The receptor set was obtained from a man in his late teens or twenties in good health. Some clones in this sample may be carry-over from other donors' samples.

The V call is TRBV27, the J call TRBJ2-5, with D possibly matching TRBD2 (6 bases). V lost 5 bases to trimming and J lost 5 bases, with 15 bases between them. Looked up from germline, CDR1 is MNHEY and CDR2 is SMNVEV (reference sequence). The CDR3 is made up of 14 amino acids. For the CDR3, the DNA is TGTGCCAGCAGTCCTAAGGCTAGCGCTGAGACCCAGTACTTC. Its protein product is CASSPKASAETQYF.

The chain is built from TRBV4-3 and TRBJ2-5; D may be TRBD1 or TRBD2 (5 bases each). This CDR3 is 15 amino acids long. The germline V gene encodes CDR1 LGHNA and CDR2 YSLEER. Deletions cut 0 bases from V and 3 bases from J, with 11 bases between. The CDR3 DNA reads as TGCGCCAGCAGCCAAGATGGGGACCACAAAGAGACCCAGTACTTC. This sequence encodes CASSQDGDHKETQYF.

The V and J genes are TRBV15 and TRBJ1-5, with a possible D match to TRBD1 (5 bases). V lost 5 bases, J lost 7 bases, and 15 bases lay in between. The CDR3 is made up of 14 amino acids. Germline V CDR1 and CDR2: LNHNV, YYDKDF (reference sequence). Here the CDR3 DNA reads TGTGCCACCAGCGCCCTAGGGGCTCACCAGCCCCAGCATTTT. This sequence encodes CATSALGAHQPQHF. Full variable domain (missing parts from reference TRBV15 and TRBJ1-5): DAMVIQNPRYQVTQFGKPVTLSCSQTLNHNVMYWYQQKSSQAPKLLFHYYDKDFNNEADTPDNFQSRRPNTSFCFLDIRSPGLGDTAMYLCATSALGAHQPQHFGDGTRLSIL.

The chain employs TRBV5-5 and TRBJ2-7, with a possible D match to TRBD2 (6 bases). Per germline, CDR1 SGHKS and CDR2 YYEKEE (reference sequence). Trimming cost V 3 bases and J 1 base, with 14 bases left between them. The CDR3 runs to 15 residues. The DNA of the CDR3 is TGTGCCAGCAGCTGGGCGGGGTTACGGTCCTACGAGCAGTACTTC. Its translation is CASSWAGLRSYEQYF.

Remarks on this clone: Other DNA sequences from this sample encode an identical CDR3 as well. This chain connects TRBV27 to TRBJ2-3; D remains unclear. The CDR3 runs 15 residues. Germline CDR1 MNHEY, CDR2 SMNVEV (reference sequence). The V end was cut by 0 bases, the J end by 3 bases, with 10 bases between. CDR3: CASSLSDGGTDTQYF. CDR3 in DNA: TGTGCCAGCAGTTTATCGGATGGCGGAACAGATACGCAGTATTTT.

The J gene is TRBJ2-3, the V gene TRBV27; D tentatively fits TRBD1 or TRBD2 (6 bases each). The CDR3 has 17 residues. Germline-derived CDR1 and CDR2 are MNHEY and SMNVEV (reference sequence). V was trimmed by 7 bases and J by 0 bases, leaving 20 bases between them. The CDR3 region has the DNA TGTGCCAGCATCTCCCGACGGGGGACAAATAGCACAGATACGCAGTATTTT. This codes for CASISRRGTNSTDTQYF.

The J gene is TRBJ2-7, the V gene TRBV7-8; perhaps TRBD1 as D (6 bases). The CDR3 consists of 17 residues. The germline V and J ends were trimmed by 8 bases and 2 bases, with 25 bases remaining between them. Germline V gene sequence: CDR1 SGHVS, CDR2 FQNEAQ. The CDR3 DNA sequence: TGTGCCAGCCGAAAGAAGGGTCAAGGGGGTTTAACCTACGAGCAGTACTTC. It codes for CASRKKGQGGLTYEQYF.

V is TRBV6-5 and J is TRBJ1-1; a weak D match, TRBD1 (6 bases). The CDR3 sequence is 12 residues long. The V end lost 5 bases, the J end lost 6 bases, and 10 bases lay between the germline ends. Per the germline V gene, CDR1 is MNHEY and CDR2 is SVGAGI. The CDR3 is CASSPGTSEAFF. The CDR3 DNA follows: TGTGCCAGCAGTCCCGGGACATCTGAAGCTTTCTTT.

V and J are TRBV27 and TRBJ2-2; D gene unclear. Germline values: CDR1 MNHEY, CDR2 SMNVEV (reference sequence). V was trimmed by 4 bases and J by 7 bases, leaving 16 bases between them. This CDR3 spans 15 amino acids. CDR3 in DNA: TGTGCCAGCAGTTCCCTCCTCACAGCCCACGGGGAGCTGTTTTTT. It specifies CASSSLLTAHGELFF.

In its sample, this clone was seen a few times. Other DNA sequences from this sample encode an identical CDR3 as well. J is TRBJ1-1 and V is TRBV11-2; D remains ambiguous. V shed 1 base and J shed 0 bases, with 3 bases lying between them. CDR1 and CDR2 (germline): SGHAT, FQNNGV. The CDR3 contains 13 residues. CDR3 protein: CASSLGVNTEAFF. The CDR3 DNA follows: TGTGCCAGCAGCTTAGGAGTGAACACTGAAGCTTTCTTT.

Details on this clone: This sample includes further DNA sequences coding for the same CDR3. This chain links TRBV9 with TRBJ2-1; tentatively, D is TRBD1 or TRBD2 (5 bases each). This CDR3 is built from 16 residues. CDR1 SGDLS and CDR2 YYNGEE come from the germline V gene. V shed 0 bases and J shed 0 bases, with 10 bases lying between them. CDR3 amino acids: CASSVDGGSSYNEQFF. CDR3 nucleotides: TGTGCCAGCAGCGTAGATGGGGGAAGCTCCTACAATGAGCAGTTCTTC.

With regard to this clone: In the same sample, other DNA sequences code for this CDR3. The V and J genes are TRBV7-9 and TRBJ2-7, with D possibly TRBD2 on 6 matching bases. The CDR3 sequence is 13 residues long. Germline values: CDR1 SEHNR, CDR2 FQNEAQ (reference sequence). V shed 5 bases and J shed 2 bases, with 10 bases lying between them. The DNA of the CDR3 is TGTGCCAGCAGCCGCGGGACGGCCTACGAGCAGTACTTC. Amino acid sequence: CASSRGTAYEQYF.

CDR3 sequence reads: CASRSYSYNEQFF. CDR3 DNA: TGTGCCAGCAGGAGTTACTCCTACAATGAGCAGTTCTTC. The V gene is TRBV27, the J gene TRBJ2-1; D gene uncertain. The germline gives CDR1 MNHEY, CDR2 SMNVEV (reference sequence). The CDR3 is made up of 13 amino acids. The V and J ends lost 6 bases and 0 bases respectively, with 6 bases between them.

The rearrangement links TRBV7-8 to TRBJ1-5, with D hard to call. V lost 3 bases to trimming and J lost 2 bases, with 11 bases between them. The CDR3 is 15 residues long. CDR1 is SGHVS, CDR2 FQNEAQ, per germline. CDR3 in amino acids: CASSFTGFGNQPQHF. As DNA, the CDR3 is TGTGCCAGCAGCTTTACCGGGTTCGGCAATCAGCCCCAGCATTTT.